Listed below are T cell receptor beta chains from one sample, sequenced in a study of cytomegalovirus exposure and HLA in healthy donors. The data were produced by immunoSEQ multiplex PCR, yet TCRdb's version contains in-frame clones alone and is incomplete. The table includes about 120,000 clones, around 75% detected once. The sample taken for sequencing was PBMCs. The receptors were sampled from a woman between 45 and 65 years old in good health and CMV-seronegative. The CDR3 runs from the conserved cysteine through the conserved F or W. Fields, in order: V gene, clone size, J gene, D gene, CDR3 protein, CDR3 DNA. The D gene is left open where the match is weak. Only some rows state a clone size, as once, few, many or a class for expanded clones.

>TRBV15|once|TRBJ1-2|.
CATSRDRFYGYTF
TGTGCCACCAGCAGAGACAGATTCTATGGCTACACCTTC
>TRBV29-1|few|TRBJ2-7|TRBD2
CSAIAGVSYEQYF
TGCAGCGCCATAGCGGGAGTCTCCTACGAGCAGTACTTC
>TRBV7-2|.|TRBJ2-7|TRBD2
CASSIALKGREFSYEQYF
TGTGCCAGCAGCATAGCCTTAAAGGGGCGGGAGTTCTCCTACGAGCAGTACTTC
>TRBV7-2|.|TRBJ1-1|TRBD1
CASSRTGTGGNTEAFF
TGTGCCAGCAGCCGCACCGGGACAGGGGGGAACACTGAAGCTTTCTTT
>TRBV4-2|.|TRBJ2-3|TRBD2
CASSQELAGELADTQYF
TGTGCCAGCAGCCAAGAACTAGCGGGAGAGTTGGCAGATACGCAGTATTTT
>TRBV5-4|.|TRBJ2-3|TRBD1
CASSGQATDTQYF
TGTGCCAGCAGCGGACAGGCAACAGATACGCAGTATTTT
>TRBV19|.|TRBJ2-3|.
CASTQGGDTQYF
TGTGCCAGTACCCAGGGCGGAGATACGCAGTATTTT
>TRBV11-3|.|TRBJ2-1|.
CASSLDQNVEQFF
TGTGCCAGCAGCTTAGATCAGAATGTTGAGCAGTTCTTC
>TRBV28|.|TRBJ1-2|TRBD1
CASSSTDRRLYGYTF
TGTGCCAGCAGCTCGACGGACAGGCGACTTTATGGCTACACCTTC
>TRBV6-6|.|TRBJ1-1|.
CASNRLGDTEAFF
TGTGCCAGCAATAGGCTGGGCGACACTGAAGCTTTCTTT
>TRBV7-9|once|TRBJ2-1|TRBD2
CASTTFGLADNEQFF
TGTGCCAGCACCACATTCGGTCTAGCGGACAATGAGCAGTTCTTC
>TRBV28|.|TRBJ2-1|TRBD2
CASSLLPGLAGAPYIVNEQFF
TGTGCCAGCAGTTTACTACCGGGACTAGCGGGGGCCCCTTATATCGTGAATGAGCAGTTCTTC
>TRBV7-3|.|TRBJ2-2|.
CASSPTSRPNTGELFF
TGTGCCAGCAGCCCCACTAGCAGACCGAACACCGGGGAGCTGTTTTTT
>TRBV5-1|few|TRBJ2-1|TRBD2
CASSLIAGEHNEQFF
TGCGCCAGCAGCTTGATAGCGGGAGAACACAATGAGCAGTTCTTC
>TRBV27|.|TRBJ2-1|TRBD2
CASSLTGLAGGGVGYEQFF
TGTGCCAGCAGTTTAACGGGACTAGCGGGAGGGGGAGTGGGCTATGAGCAGTTCTTC
>TRBV7-2|many|TRBJ1-1|.
CASSSIRAGTEAFF
TGTGCCAGCAGCTCCATCCGGGCGGGCACTGAAGCTTTCTTT
>TRBV6-1|.|TRBJ2-5|TRBD1
CASIRDRAKTQYF
TGTGCCAGCATACGGGACAGGGCAAAGACCCAGTACTTC
>TRBV10-3|.|TRBJ1-1|.
CAISESNQAEAFF
TGTGCCATCAGTGAGTCGAACCAGGCTGAAGCTTTCTTT
>TRBV5-1|.|TRBJ2-1|.
CASSLPREVYNEQFF
TGCGCCAGCAGCTTACCGCGGGAAGTTTACAATGAGCAGTTCTTC
>TRBV7-9|.|TRBJ2-1|.
CASSSAGGYEQFF
TGTGCCAGCAGCTCGGCCGGAGGGTATGAGCAGTTCTTC
>TRBV27|.|TRBJ2-1|TRBD2
CASSLLRGRKTQFF
TGTGCCAGCAGTTTATTGCGCGGGAGAAAGACGCAGTTCTTC
>TRBV4-3|few|TRBJ2-1|.
CASSQAGVAYNEQFF
TGCGCCAGCAGCCAAGCGGGAGTTGCTTACAATGAGCAGTTCTTC
>TRBV27|.|TRBJ2-5|TRBD2
CASRGGETQYF
TGTGCCAGCAGGGGAGGGGAGACCCAGTACTTC
>TRBV27|.|TRBJ1-2|.
CASSLGGSGYTF
TGTGCCAGCAGTTTAGGAGGGAGCGGCTACACCTTC
>TRBV30|.|TRBJ2-3|.
CAFGGRSTDTQYF
TGTGCCTTCGGGGGGCGGAGCACAGATACGCAGTATTTT
>TRBV28|once|TRBJ1-2|TRBD1
CASSQLEGGRNYGYTF
TGTGCCAGCAGCCAGCTTGAAGGGGGCCGAAACTATGGCTACACCTTC
>TRBV6-6|.|TRBJ2-1|.
CASSYPQGPTYNEQFF
TGTGCCAGCAGTTACCCCCAGGGGCCTACGTACAATGAGCAGTTCTTC
>TRBV28|.|TRBJ2-7|TRBD1
CASSFPDRVAEQYF
TGTGCCAGCAGTTTCCCGGACAGGGTAGCCGAGCAGTACTTC
>TRBV28|.|TRBJ2-5|TRBD2
CASSRLAGFQETQYF
TGTGCCAGCAGTCGACTAGCGGGCTTCCAAGAGACCCAGTACTTC
>TRBV4-2|once|TRBJ1-1|.
CASSQVVQNTEAFF
TGTGCCAGCAGCCAAGTTGTACAGAACACTGAAGCTTTCTTT
>TRBV28|.|TRBJ2-7|TRBD2
CASRRTSGIYEQYF
TGTGCCAGCAGACGGACTAGCGGCATTTACGAGCAGTACTTC
>TRBV6-4|once|TRBJ2-2|.
CASGPGQPTGELFF
TGTGCCAGCGGACCGGGACAACCCACCGGGGAGCTGTTTTTT
>TRBV4-3|.|TRBJ2-1|TRBD1
CASSPTAGQGASEQFF
TGCGCCAGCAGCCCTACGGCGGGACAGGGTGCTAGTGAGCAGTTCTTC
>TRBV10-3|once|TRBJ2-1|TRBD2
CAIFPLAGGPPPHNEQFF
TGTGCCATCTTTCCCCTAGCGGGAGGGCCCCCCCCGCACAATGAGCAGTTCTTC
>TRBV19|few|TRBJ1-1|.
CASSRGGRYIENTEAFF
TGTGCCAGTAGTAGGGGGGGGCGGTATATCGAAAACACTGAAGCTTTCTTT
>TRBV27|.|TRBJ2-1|TRBD1
CASSRDRDNNEQFF
TGTGCCAGCTCCAGGGACAGGGATAACAATGAGCAGTTCTTC
>TRBV19|.|TRBJ1-4|.
CASSGHTNEKLFF
TGTGCCAGTAGCGGACACACTAATGAAAAACTGTTTTTT
>TRBV7-2|.|TRBJ1-2|.
CASSFHGGRGYGYTF
TGTGCCAGCAGCTTTCACGGGGGGCGAGGCTATGGCTACACCTTC
>TRBV7-2|once|TRBJ2-7|TRBD1
CASTRTDRGHEQYF
TGTGCCAGCACCCGAACAGACAGGGGCCACGAGCAGTACTTC